This T cell receptor (beta chain) comes out of a study of long-term antiretroviral therapy in people with HIV. Study information: The 2015 immediate-ART recommendation came about a decade after the earliest samples. Findings and caveats of the study: CDR3 length ranges were narrower in HIV repertoires than in controls. Blood dates from the mid-2000s to the late 2010s, possibly under older ART regimens.

An immunoSEQ assay, version v3.0, was performed at survey level. The protocol was immunoSEQ multiplex PCR, while the TCRdb copy is restricted to in-frame clones and leaves out a portion. The sample shows about 12,000 clones, about three quarters of them seen only once. V was shortened by 0 bases and J by 4 bases, with 11 bases between the two germline ends. Per the germline V gene, CDR1 is SGHRS and CDR2 is YFSETQ. The length of the CDR3 is 14 residues. Every single participant having HIV got treatment inside the United States. The count of this clone is one. Its antigen is still unknown. The chain recombines TRBV5-1 with TRBJ2-7, with D possibly being TRBD1 or TRBD2 (6 bases each). This TCR was recovered from a man aged 35-49 years with HIV. Sequences were derived from unsorted PBMCs, sampled 3 to 3.2 years before starting antiretroviral therapy. CDR3 DNA sequence: TGCGCCAGCAGCTTGGAGGGGGGTAGTTACGAGCAGTACTTC. As protein: CASSLEGGSYEQYF.